This record concerns one T cell receptor (beta chain) sequence. This record belongs to a study of OX40 agonist ivuxolimab in advanced cancers. The table came from immunoSEQ multiplex PCR; TCRdb's copy has only in-frame clones and leaves some out. The data hold some 42,000 clones, with around 84% observed a single time. The germline gives CDR1 SGHDT, CDR2 YYEEEE. The V and J ends lost 2 bases and 2 bases respectively, with 18 bases between them. This CDR3 contains 17 residues. The rearrangement links TRBV5-6 to TRBJ2-3; possibly TRBD2 for D (5 bases). This sample comprised CD4+ or CD8+ T cells sorted from blood, obtained in a trial of the OX40 agonist ivuxolimab. This receptor was identified in an adult with an advanced solid tumor such as melanoma, head and neck, liver or kidney cancer. In DNA, the CDR3 is TGTGCCAGCAGCTTATCGGGGTGGAGCAGAAACACAGATACGCAGTATTTT. It encodes CASSLSGWSRNTDTQYF.